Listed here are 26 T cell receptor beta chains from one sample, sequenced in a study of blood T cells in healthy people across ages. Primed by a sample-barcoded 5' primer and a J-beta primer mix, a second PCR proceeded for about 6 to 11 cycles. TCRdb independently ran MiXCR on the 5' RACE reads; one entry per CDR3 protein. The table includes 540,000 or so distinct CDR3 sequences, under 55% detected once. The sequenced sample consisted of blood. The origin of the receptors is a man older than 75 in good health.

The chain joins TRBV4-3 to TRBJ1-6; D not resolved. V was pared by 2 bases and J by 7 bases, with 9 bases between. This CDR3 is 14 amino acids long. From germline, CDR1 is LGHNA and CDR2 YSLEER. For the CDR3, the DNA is TGCGCCAGCAGCCAAACACCTTCAAATTCACCCCTCCACTTT. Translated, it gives CASSQTPSNSPLHF.

This CDR3 reads CASSKSAGKVSYEQYF. CDR3 nucleotide sequence: TGTGCCAGCAGCAAAAGCGCAGGGAAAGTATCCTACGAGCAGTACTTC. The chain has TRBV21-1 and TRBJ2-7. TRBV21-1 is a pseudogene. The length of the CDR3 is 16 residues.

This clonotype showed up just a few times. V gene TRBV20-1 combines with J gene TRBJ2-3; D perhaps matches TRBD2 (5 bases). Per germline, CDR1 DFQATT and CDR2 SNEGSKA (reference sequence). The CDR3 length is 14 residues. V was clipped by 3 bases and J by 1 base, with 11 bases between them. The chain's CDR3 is CSASARGGTDTQYF. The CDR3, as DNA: TGCAGTGCTAGTGCTCGGGGAGGCACAGATACGCAGTATTTT.

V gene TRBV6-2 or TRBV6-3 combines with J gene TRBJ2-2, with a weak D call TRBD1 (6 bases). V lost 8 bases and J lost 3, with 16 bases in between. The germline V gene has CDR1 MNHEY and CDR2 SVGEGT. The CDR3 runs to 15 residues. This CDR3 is CASSTGPPDTGELFF. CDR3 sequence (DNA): TGTGCCAGCTCCACAGGGCCCCCAGACACCGGGGAGCTGTTTTTT.

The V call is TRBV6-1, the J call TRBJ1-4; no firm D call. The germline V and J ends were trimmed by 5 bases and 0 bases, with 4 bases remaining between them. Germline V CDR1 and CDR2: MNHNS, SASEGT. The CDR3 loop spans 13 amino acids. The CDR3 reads CASSIATNEKLFF. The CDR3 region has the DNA TGTGCCAGCAGTATTGCAACTAATGAAAAACTGTTTTTT.

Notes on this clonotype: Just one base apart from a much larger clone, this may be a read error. DNA of the CDR3: TGTGCCAGCAGGGTTGGGGGGACAGGGCGGGACGAGCAGTACTTC. It encodes CASRVGGTGRDEQYF. The chain has TRBV6-6 and TRBJ2-7; 9 bases are shared with TRBD1. Germline-derived CDR1 and CDR2 are MNHNY and SVGAGI (reference sequence). V was pared by 6 bases and J by 5 bases, with 11 bases of the junction left unmatched. The CDR3 runs 15 residues.

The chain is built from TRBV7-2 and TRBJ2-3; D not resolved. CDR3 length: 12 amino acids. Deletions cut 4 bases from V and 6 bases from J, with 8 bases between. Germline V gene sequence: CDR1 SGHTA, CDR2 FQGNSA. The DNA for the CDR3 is TGTGCCAGCAGCTCCCGTTCGGATACGCAGTATTTT. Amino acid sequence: CASSSRSDTQYF.

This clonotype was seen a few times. In nucleotides, the CDR3 is TGTGCCAGCACCGAACAAGATACGCAGTATTTT. The encoded protein is CASTEQDTQYF. The V and J genes are TRBV11-2 and TRBJ2-3, with unresolved D. V lost 7 bases to trimming and J lost 5 bases, with 7 bases between them. Germline-derived CDR1 and CDR2 are SGHAT and FQNNGV. The CDR3 totals 11 residues. Filled out from reference TRBV11-2 and TRBJ2-3, the complete variable domain reads EAGVAQSPRYKIIEKRQSVAFWCNPISGHATLYWYQQILGQGPKLLIQFQNNGVVDDSQLPKDRFSAERLKGVDSTLKIQPAKLEDSAVYLCASTEQDTQYFGPGTRLTVL.

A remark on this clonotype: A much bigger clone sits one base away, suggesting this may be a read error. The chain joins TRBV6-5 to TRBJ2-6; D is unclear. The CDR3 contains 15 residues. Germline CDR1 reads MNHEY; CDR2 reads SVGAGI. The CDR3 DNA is TGTGTCAGCAGTCCCGAAAACTCTGGGGCCAACGTCCTGACTTTC. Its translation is CVSSPENSGANVLTF.

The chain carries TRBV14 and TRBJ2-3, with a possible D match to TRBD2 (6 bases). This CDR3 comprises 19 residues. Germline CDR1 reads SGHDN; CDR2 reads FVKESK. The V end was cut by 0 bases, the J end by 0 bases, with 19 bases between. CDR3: CASSQDGSLASVSTDTQYF. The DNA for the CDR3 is TGTGCCAGCAGCCAAGACGGGTCCCTAGCGTCCGTTAGCACAGATACGCAGTATTTT.

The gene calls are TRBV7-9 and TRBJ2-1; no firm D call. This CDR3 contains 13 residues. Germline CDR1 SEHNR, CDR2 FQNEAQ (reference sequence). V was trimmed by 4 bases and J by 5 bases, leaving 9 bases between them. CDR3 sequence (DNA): TGTGCCAGCAGCTCCTCCAGTAACAATGAGCAGTTCTTC. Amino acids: CASSSSSNNEQFF.

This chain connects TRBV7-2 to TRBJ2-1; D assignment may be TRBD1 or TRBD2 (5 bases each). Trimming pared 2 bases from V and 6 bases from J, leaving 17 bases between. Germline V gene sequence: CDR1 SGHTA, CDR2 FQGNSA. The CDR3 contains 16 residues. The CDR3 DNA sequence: TGTGCCAGCAGCTTACCGGGACCAACAATGGTCAATGAGCAGTTCTTC. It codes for CASSLPGPTMVNEQFF. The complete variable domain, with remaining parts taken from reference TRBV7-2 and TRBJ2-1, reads GAGVSQSPSNKVTEKGKDVELRCDPISGHTALYWYRQSLGQGLEFLIYFQGNSAPDKSGLPSDRFSAERTGGSVSTLTIQRTQQEDSAVYLCASSLPGPTMVNEQFFGPGTRLTVL.

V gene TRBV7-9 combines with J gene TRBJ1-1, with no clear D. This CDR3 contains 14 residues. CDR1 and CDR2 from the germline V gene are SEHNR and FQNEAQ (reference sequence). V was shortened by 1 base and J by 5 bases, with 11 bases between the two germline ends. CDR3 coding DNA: TGTGCCAGCAGCTTAGTATCGTCGAAGACTGAAGCTTTCTTT. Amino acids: CASSLVSSKTEAFF.

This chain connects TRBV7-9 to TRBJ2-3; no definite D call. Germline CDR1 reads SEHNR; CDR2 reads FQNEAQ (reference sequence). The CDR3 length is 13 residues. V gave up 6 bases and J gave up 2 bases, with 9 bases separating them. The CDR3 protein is CASRGSLTDTQYF. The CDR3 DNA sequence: TGTGCCAGCAGGGGTAGCCTCACAGATACGCAGTATTTT. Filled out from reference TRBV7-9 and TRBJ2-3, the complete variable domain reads DTGVSQNPRHKITKRGQNVTFRCDPISEHNRLYWYRQTLGQGPEFLTYFQNEAQLEKSRLLSDRFSAERPKGSFSTLEIQRTEQGDSAMYLCASRGSLTDTQYFGPGTRLTVL.

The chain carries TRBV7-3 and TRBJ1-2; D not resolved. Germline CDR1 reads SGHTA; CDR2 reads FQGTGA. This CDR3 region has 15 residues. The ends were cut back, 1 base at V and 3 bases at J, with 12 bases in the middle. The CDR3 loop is CASSLNGGPDYGYTF. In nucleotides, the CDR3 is TGTGCCAGCAGCTTAAATGGCGGACCGGACTATGGCTACACCTTC.

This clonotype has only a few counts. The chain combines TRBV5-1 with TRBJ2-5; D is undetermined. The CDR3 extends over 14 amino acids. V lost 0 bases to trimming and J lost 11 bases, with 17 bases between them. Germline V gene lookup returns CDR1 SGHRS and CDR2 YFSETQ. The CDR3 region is CASSLAGPPDEQYF. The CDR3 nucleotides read TGCGCCAGCAGCTTGGCTGGCCCTCCCGATGAGCAGTACTTC.

CDR3: CASSKLAGGAYEQYF. CDR3 in DNA: TGTGCCAGCAGCAAACTAGCGGGAGGTGCCTACGAGCAGTACTTC. The genes are TRBV7-2 and TRBJ2-7; TRBD2 matches 12 bases. V was clipped by 5 bases and J by 2 bases; unmatched bases: 4. Germline assignment: CDR1 SGHTA and CDR2 FQGNSA. The CDR3 sequence is 15 residues long.

In nucleotides, the CDR3 is TGTGCCAGCACGCCTGGTTGGGCAGGAAACATTCAGTACTTC. Translation gives CASTPGWAGNIQYF. The J gene is TRBJ2-4, the V gene TRBV9, with D hard to call. The CDR3 loop spans 14 amino acids. The germline V gene encodes CDR1 SGDLS and CDR2 YYNGEE. The V end lost 6 bases, the J end lost 6 bases, and 16 bases lay between the germline ends.

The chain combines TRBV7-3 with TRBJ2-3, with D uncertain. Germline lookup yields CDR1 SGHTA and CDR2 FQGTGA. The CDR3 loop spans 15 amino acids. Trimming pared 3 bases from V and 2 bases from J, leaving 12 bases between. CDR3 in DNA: TGTGCCAGCAGCTTGAACGGTCACAACACAGATACGCAGTATTTT. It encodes CASSLNGHNTDTQYF.

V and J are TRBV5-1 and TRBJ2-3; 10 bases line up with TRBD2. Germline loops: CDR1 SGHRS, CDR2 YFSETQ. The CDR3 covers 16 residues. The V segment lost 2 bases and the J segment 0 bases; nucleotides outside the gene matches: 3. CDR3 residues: CASSFISGGSTDTQYF. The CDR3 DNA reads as TGCGCCAGCAGCTTTATTAGCGGGGGGAGCACAGATACGCAGTATTTT.

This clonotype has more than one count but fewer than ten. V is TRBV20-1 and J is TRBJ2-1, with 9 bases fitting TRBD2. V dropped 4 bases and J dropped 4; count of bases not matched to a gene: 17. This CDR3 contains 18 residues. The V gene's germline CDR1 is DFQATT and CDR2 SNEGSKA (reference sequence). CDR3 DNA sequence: TGCAGTGCTAAGGGGTGGGGCCCGACTAGCGGAAGGTACAATGAGCAGTTCTTC. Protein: CSAKGWGPTSGRYNEQFF.

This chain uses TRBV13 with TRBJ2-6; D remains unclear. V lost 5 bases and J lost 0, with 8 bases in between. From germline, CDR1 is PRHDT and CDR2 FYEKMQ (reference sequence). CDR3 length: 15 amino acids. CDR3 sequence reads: CASSLQNSGANVLTF. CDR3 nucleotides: TGTGCCAGCAGCCTACAGAACTCTGGGGCCAACGTCCTGACTTTC.

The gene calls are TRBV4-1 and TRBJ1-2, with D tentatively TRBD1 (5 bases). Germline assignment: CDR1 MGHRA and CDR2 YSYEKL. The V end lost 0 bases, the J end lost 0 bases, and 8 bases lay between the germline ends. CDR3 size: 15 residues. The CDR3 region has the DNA TGCGCCAGCAGCCAAGATTTGACAGCTAACTATGGCTACACCTTC. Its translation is CASSQDLTANYGYTF.

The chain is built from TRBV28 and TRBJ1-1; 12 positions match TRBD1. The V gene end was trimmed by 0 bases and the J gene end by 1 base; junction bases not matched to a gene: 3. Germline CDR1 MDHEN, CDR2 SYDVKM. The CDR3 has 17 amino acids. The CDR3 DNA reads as TGTGCCAGCAGTTTATGGGGACAGGGGGCGCGGAACACTGAAGCTTTCTTT. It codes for CASSLWGQGARNTEAFF.

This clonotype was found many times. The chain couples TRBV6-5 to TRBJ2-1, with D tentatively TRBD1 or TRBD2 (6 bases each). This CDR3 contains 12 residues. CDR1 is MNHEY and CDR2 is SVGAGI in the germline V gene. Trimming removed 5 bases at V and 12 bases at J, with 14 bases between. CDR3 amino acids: CASSPGGAGQFF. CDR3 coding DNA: TGTGCCAGCAGTCCCGGGGGCGCGGGGCAGTTCTTC.

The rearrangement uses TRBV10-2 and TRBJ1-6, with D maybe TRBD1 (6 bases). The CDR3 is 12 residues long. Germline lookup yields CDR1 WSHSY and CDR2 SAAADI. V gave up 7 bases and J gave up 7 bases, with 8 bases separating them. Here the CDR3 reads CASNDRNSPLHF. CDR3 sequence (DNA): TGCGCCAGCAACGACAGGAATTCACCCCTCCACTTT.